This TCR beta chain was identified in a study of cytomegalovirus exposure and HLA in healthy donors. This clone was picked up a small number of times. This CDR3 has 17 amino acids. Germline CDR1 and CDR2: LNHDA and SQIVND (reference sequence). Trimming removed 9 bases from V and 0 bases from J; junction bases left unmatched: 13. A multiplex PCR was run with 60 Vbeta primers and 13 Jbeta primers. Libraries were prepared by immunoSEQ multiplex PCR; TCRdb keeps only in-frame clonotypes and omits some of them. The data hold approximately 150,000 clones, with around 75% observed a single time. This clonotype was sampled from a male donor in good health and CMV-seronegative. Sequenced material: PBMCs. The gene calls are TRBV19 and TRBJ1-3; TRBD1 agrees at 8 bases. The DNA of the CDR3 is TGTGCCAGCGACGATTGGACAGGGCTGAGCTCTGGAAACACCATATATTTT. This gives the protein CASDDWTGLSSGNTIYF.